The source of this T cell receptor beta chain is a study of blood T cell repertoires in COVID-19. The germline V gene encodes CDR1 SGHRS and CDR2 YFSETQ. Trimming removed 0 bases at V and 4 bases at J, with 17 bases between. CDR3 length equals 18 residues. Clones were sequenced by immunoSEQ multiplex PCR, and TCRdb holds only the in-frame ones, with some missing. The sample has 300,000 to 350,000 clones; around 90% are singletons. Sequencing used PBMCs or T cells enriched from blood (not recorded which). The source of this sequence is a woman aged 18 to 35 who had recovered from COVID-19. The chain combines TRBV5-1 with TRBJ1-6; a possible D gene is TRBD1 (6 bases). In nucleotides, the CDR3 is TGCGCCAGCAGCTTGGGGCAGGGGCAGGTTAATTATAATTCACCCCTCCACTTT. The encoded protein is CASSLGQGQVNYNSPLHF. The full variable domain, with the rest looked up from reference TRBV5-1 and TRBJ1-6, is KAGVTQTPRYLIKTRGQQVTLSCSPISGHRSVSWYQQTPGQGLQFLFEYFSETQRNKGNFPGRFSGRQFSNSRSEMNVSTLELGDSALYLCASSLGQGQVNYNSPLHFGNGTRLTVT.